Presented here are 23 T cell receptor beta chains from one specimen sequenced in a study of OX40 agonist ivuxolimab in advanced cancers. Assay: immunoSEQ multiplex PCR; the TCRdb copy retains only in-frame clones and omits some. The sample contains 90,000 to 100,000 clones, 75% to 90% of which appear only once. The input for sequencing was CD4+ or CD8+ T cells sorted from blood, taken in a trial of the OX40 agonist ivuxolimab. The receptors stem from an adult with an advanced solid tumor such as melanoma, head and neck, liver or kidney cancer.

On this clone: At the DNA level, this CDR3 is encoded by other sequences in the same sample as well. V gene TRBV18 combines with J gene TRBJ1-1, with D tentatively TRBD1 (5 bases). The CDR3 has 14 residues. From germline, CDR1 is KGHSH and CDR2 LQKENI. V was cut by 1 base and J by 3 bases, with 9 bases left in between. CDR3 bases: TGTGCCAGCTCACCACGGCAGGGAGACACTGAAGCTTTCTTT. As protein: CASSPRQGDTEAFF.

V is TRBV19 and J is TRBJ2-3; the D gene is possibly TRBD2 (8 bases). Germline CDR1 is LNHDA and CDR2 is SQIVND (reference sequence). V shed 7 bases and J shed 3 bases, with 20 bases lying between them. The CDR3 length is 16 residues. The CDR3 bases are TGTGCCAGTACTTCAGGGGGGACTAGAGATACAGATACGCAGTATTTT. The encoded protein is CASTSGGTRDTDTQYF.

The chain carries TRBV6-6 and TRBJ2-3; D may correspond to TRBD1 or TRBD2 (5 bases each). CDR1 and CDR2 (germline): MNHNY, SVGAGI (reference sequence). V was clipped by 6 bases and J by 6 bases, with 19 bases between them. CDR3 length: 15 residues. CDR3 nucleotide sequence: TGTGCCAGCAGCTCGGGACGGCCGTTGACTGATACGCAGTATTTT. As protein: CASSSGRPLTDTQYF.

This chain joins TRBV7-2 and TRBJ1-3; D ambiguous. CDR1 and CDR2 from the germline V gene are SGHTA and FQGNSA. The CDR3 runs to 15 residues. Trimming cost V 5 bases and J 4 bases, with 15 bases left between them. The CDR3 coding sequence is TGTGCCAGCAGCCCCTGGGCAGGAGGAGGAAACACCATATATTTT. This gives the protein CASSPWAGGGNTIYF.

J is TRBJ1-3 and V is TRBV13, with TRBD1 as a possible D gene (6 bases). V shed 4 bases and J shed 4 bases, with 17 bases lying between them. The CDR3 is 16 residues long. Germline V gives CDR1 PRHDT, CDR2 FYEKMQ (reference sequence). CDR3 in amino acids: CASSSPRGTLGNTIYF. The DNA for the CDR3 is TGTGCCAGCAGCTCACCTAGGGGGACACTCGGAAACACCATATATTTT.

J is TRBJ1-1 and V is TRBV28; 9 bases line up with TRBD1. CDR1 and CDR2 from the germline V gene are MDHEN and SYDVKM. V lost 7 bases and J lost 4; bases outside the gene matches: 13. The CDR3 length is 16 residues. The CDR3 sequence is CASTKNRGLGATEAFF. DNA for the CDR3: TGTGCCAGCACCAAAAACAGGGGGCTAGGGGCCACTGAAGCTTTCTTT.

V and J are TRBV19 and TRBJ2-2; a possible D gene is TRBD1 (6 bases). Trimming took off 7 bases at V and 1 base at J, with 7 bases between the two ends. CDR3 length: 13 amino acids. Germline-derived CDR1 and CDR2 are LNHDA and SQIVND (reference sequence). This CDR3 reads CASMGQNTGELFF. The CDR3 coding sequence is TGTGCCAGTATGGGACAGAACACCGGGGAGCTGTTTTTT.

On this clone itself: At the DNA level, this CDR3 is encoded by other sequences in the same sample as well. The chain combines TRBV28 with TRBJ2-2, with 15 bases aligning to TRBD2. The V and J ends lost 6 bases and 5 bases, in that order; junction bases with no gene match: 7. The germline gives CDR1 MDHEN, CDR2 SYDVKM. This CDR3 is 17 amino acids long. The CDR3 here is CASSLGLAGGRTGELFF. CDR3 DNA sequence: TGTGCCAGCAGCCTGGGACTAGCGGGAGGAAGGACCGGGGAGCTGTTTTTT.

This clone was detected many times. V usage is TRBV18 and J usage is TRBJ2-1; D is ambiguous. The CDR3 length is 13 residues. V was trimmed by 3 bases and J by 6 bases, leaving 9 bases between them. The germline V gene encodes CDR1 KGHSH and CDR2 LQKENI. CDR3 protein: CASSPRPGNEQFF. CDR3 nucleotide sequence: TGTGCCAGCTCACCTCGACCTGGCAATGAGCAGTTCTTC.

The rearrangement links TRBV19 to TRBJ1-1, with D unclear. Trimming took off 7 bases at V and 1 base at J, with 22 bases between the two ends. Germline CDR1 reads LNHDA; CDR2 reads SQIVND (reference sequence). The CDR3 runs 17 residues. This CDR3 is CASTNWTYLRRNTEAFF. The DNA for the CDR3 is TGTGCCAGTACCAATTGGACGTACCTCAGGCGGAACACTGAAGCTTTCTTT.

DNA of the CDR3: TGTGCCAGCAGCGTCGGGGGGACAGGGGCACAGCCCCAGCATTTT. It yields the protein CASSVGGTGAQPQHF. The chain couples TRBV9 to TRBJ1-5, with 10 bases fitting TRBD1. After removal of 2 bases from V and 7 bases from J, the junction contained 6 bases not matched to a gene. CDR3 length: 15 amino acids. Germline V gene data show CDR1 as SGDLS and CDR2 as YYNGEE.

CDR3 residues: CASSPQPGTDTQYF. CDR3 DNA sequence: TGTGCCAGCAGCCCTCAACCCGGGACAGATACGCAGTATTTT. The V call is TRBV7-2, the J call TRBJ2-3; no reliable D call. Germline CDR1 and CDR2: SGHTA and FQGNSA. The CDR3 sequence is 14 residues long. The V gene lost 5 bases and the J gene lost 3 bases, with 12 bases spanning the gap.

The V call is TRBV7-3, the J call TRBJ2-4; D is unresolved. CDR1 is SGHTA, CDR2 FQGTGA, per germline. Trimming left V 1 base short and J 8 bases short, with 12 bases between. The CDR3 extends over 14 amino acids. CDR3 sequence reads: CASSLNGPVDIQYF. The CDR3 region has the DNA TGTGCCAGCAGCTTAAATGGTCCCGTAGACATTCAGTACTTC.

Only a few counts were recorded for this clone. V gene TRBV5-1 combines with J gene TRBJ2-3; perhaps TRBD1 as D (6 bases). Trimming shortened V by 0 bases and J by 6 bases, and 14 bases separated the two germline ends. CDR1 SGHRS and CDR2 YFSETQ come from the germline V gene. This CDR3 comprises 15 residues. Here the CDR3 DNA reads TGCGCCAGCAGCTTGGGCTCACCAGGGGAGGATACGCAGTATTTT. It translates to CASSLGSPGEDTQYF.

This clone was counted a few times. V usage is TRBV7-6 and J usage is TRBJ1-1; D ambiguous. The V end lost 5 bases, the J end lost 0 bases, and 19 bases lay between the germline ends. This CDR3 has 17 amino acids. CDR1 and CDR2 (germline): SGHVS, FNYEAQ. CDR3 region: CASSPSSLSRLNTEAFF. The CDR3 nucleotides read TGTGCCAGCAGCCCAAGTTCACTTAGCAGACTGAACACTGAAGCTTTCTTT.

This sequence joins TRBV6-9 and TRBJ2-5; 8 positions agree with TRBD2. After removal of 2 bases from V and 2 bases from J, the junction contained 4 bases not matched to a gene. The germline gives CDR1 MNHGY, CDR2 SVAAGI. CDR3 length: 15 residues. For the CDR3, the DNA is TGTGCCAGCAGTTATAGCGGGGGTTTTCAAGAGACCCAGTACTTC. Translation gives CASSYSGGFQETQYF.

This clone showed up just once. The V call is TRBV5-4, the J call TRBJ1-1; no clear D. This CDR3 contains 15 residues. CDR1 is SGHNT, CDR2 YYREEE, per germline (reference sequence). The V end lost 0 bases, the J end lost 5 bases, and 14 bases lay between the germline ends. The CDR3 reads CASSLAGYSGTEAFF. The CDR3 nucleotides read TGTGCCAGCAGCTTGGCGGGGTATTCGGGGACTGAAGCTTTCTTT.

The chain joins TRBV29-1 to TRBJ2-2, with D perhaps matching TRBD2 (7 bases). The CDR3 totals 16 residues. With 4 bases removed from V and 4 bases from J, the gap between germline ends came to 19 bases. Germline V gene sequence: CDR1 SQVTM, CDR2 ANQGSEA. The CDR3 loop reads CSVAGGGSEITGELFF. CDR3 DNA sequence: TGCAGCGTTGCGGGGGGCGGAAGCGAAATCACCGGGGAGCTGTTTTTT.

This sequence joins TRBV27 and TRBJ1-5; 7 bases match TRBD1. The V gene end was trimmed by 6 bases and the J gene end by 7 bases; junction bases not matched to a gene: 12. The germline V gene has CDR1 MNHEY and CDR2 SMNVEV (reference sequence). The CDR3 totals 15 residues. The CDR3 DNA follows: TGTGCCAGCAGGAGCCTTGGGACAGCGTGGCAGCCCCAGCATTTT. Residues: CASRSLGTAWQPQHF.

The rearrangement links TRBV10-3 to TRBJ2-1, with 8 bases identical to TRBD2. V gave up 2 bases and J gave up 6 bases; unmatched junction bases: 9. The CDR3 covers 16 residues. Germline V gene data show CDR1 as ENHRY and CDR2 as SYGVKD. CDR3 sequence: CAISERTIAGSNEQFF. DNA of the CDR3: TGTGCCATCAGTGAGCGGACTATAGCGGGGAGCAATGAGCAGTTCTTC.

This clone appeared once. This chain joins TRBV7-9 and TRBJ1-2, with D unresolved. This CDR3 is 15 amino acids long. V lost 2 bases, J lost 4 bases, and 14 bases lay in between. Germline CDR1 SEHNR, CDR2 FQNEAQ (reference sequence). CDR3 nucleotides: TGTGCCAGCAGCTTACCGGATGGGAGAGGCTATGGCTACACCTTC. Residues: CASSLPDGRGYGYTF.

The V and J genes are TRBV19 and TRBJ1-2; 10 nucleotides line up with TRBD1. This CDR3 region has 16 residues. V shed 5 bases, J shed 4 bases, and the junction held 10 bases outside the gene matches. Looked up from germline, CDR1 is LNHDA and CDR2 is SQIVND (reference sequence). CDR3 sequence: CASSAGTGAPFYGYTF. For the CDR3, the DNA is TGTGCCAGTAGTGCCGGGACAGGGGCCCCCTTCTATGGCTACACCTTC.

The rearrangement links TRBV4-3 to TRBJ2-2; TRBD1 is a possible D gene (6 bases). CDR1 is LGHNA, CDR2 YSLEER, per germline. The CDR3 spans 16 residues. The V gene lost 0 bases and the J gene lost 5 bases, with 13 bases spanning the gap. CDR3 DNA: TGCGCCAGCAGCCAAGAACTGGGGGCGAGGACCGGGGAGCTGTTTTTT. Its protein is CASSQELGARTGELFF.